The 12 T cell receptor beta chains presented below share a single source sample, sequenced in a study of neurological immune-mediated disorders. One entry per CDR3 protein results from TCRdb running MiXCR on the 5' RACE reads. The sample shows about 60,000 distinct CDR3 sequences, roughly 10% of them seen only once. The time point: longitudinal time-point 1 (baseline). The source material was PBMCs. The source of these receptors is a male donor with HTLV-1-associated myelopathy (HAM/TSP).

This clonotype is a singleton in its sample. Here the CDR3 reads CASSSTLGQGQETQYF. For the CDR3, the DNA is TGCGCCAGCAGCTCCACGCTTGGACAGGGCCAAGAGACCCAGTACTTC. The chain carries TRBV5-1 and TRBJ2-5, with 8 bases fitting TRBD1. CDR1 is SGHRS, CDR2 YFSETQ, per germline. The CDR3 consists of 16 residues. The V and J ends lost 3 bases and 1 base, in that order; junction bases with no gene match: 8.

This clonotype showed up just once. The chain is built from TRBV3-1 and TRBJ2-1; 12 nucleotides match TRBD2. Trimming removed 5 bases from V and 6 bases from J; junction bases left unmatched: 5. Germline assignment: CDR1 LGHDT and CDR2 YNNKEL (reference sequence). CDR3 size: 15 residues. The CDR3 DNA follows: TGTGCCAGCAGCTGGCTAGCGGGGGGGCCCAATGAGCAGTTCTTC. Translating gives CASSWLAGGPNEQFF.

This clonotype is termed medium-sized (0.01 to 0.1%). The chain links TRBV5-1 to TRBJ2-7; 10 bases map to TRBD2. Germline V gives CDR1 SGHRS, CDR2 YFSETQ. This CDR3 comprises 18 residues. V lost 8 bases to trimming and J lost 4 bases; unmatched junction nucleotides: 21. CDR3 DNA: TGCGCCAGTCCCGCAGCTGGACTAGCGGTAAAGTTCTCATACGAGCAGTACTTC. It codes for CASPAAGLAVKFSYEQYF.

Many counts were recorded for this clonotype. The rearrangement uses TRBV4-3 and TRBJ2-1, with a possible D match to TRBD2 (7 bases). Deletions cut 0 bases from V and 12 bases from J, with 15 bases between. Germline assignment: CDR1 LGHNA and CDR2 YSLEER. The CDR3 sequence is 14 residues long. CDR3 region: CASSQDTGGRGQFF. CDR3 DNA: TGCGCCAGCAGCCAAGATACCGGGGGGCGGGGGCAGTTCTTC.

This clonotype was found many times. The V and J genes are TRBV20-1 and TRBJ2-5; D tentatively fits TRBD1 or TRBD2 (6 bases each). V was trimmed by 6 bases and J by 5 bases, leaving 19 bases between them. Germline V gene sequence: CDR1 DFQATT, CDR2 SNEGSKA (reference sequence). The CDR3 length is 14 residues. CDR3 sequence reads: CSAGMWGAVETQYF. CDR3 nucleotides: TGCAGTGCCGGAATGTGGGGGGCCGTGGAGACCCAGTACTTC.

A note on this clonotype: Being one base from a much bigger clone, this may be a read error. This chain links TRBV7-2 with TRBJ1-2; D might be TRBD1 (5 bases). Trimming cost V 5 bases and J 6 bases, with 10 bases left between them. Looked up from germline, CDR1 is SGHTA and CDR2 is FQGNSA. CDR3 size: 12 residues. CDR3 amino acids: CASSLRQHGYTF. In DNA form, the CDR3 reads TGTGCCAGCAGCCTGAGACAGCATGGCTACACCTTC.

This clonotype was found many times. The rearrangement links TRBV28 to TRBJ2-1, with 8 bases that match TRBD1. The junction had 12 bases not matched to a gene; V was cut back by 4 bases and J by 7 bases. Germline lookup yields CDR1 MDHEN and CDR2 SYDVKM. The CDR3 runs to 16 residues. The CDR3 DNA is TGTGCCAGCAGTTCGCATCAGGGGGCGCTGGGGAATGAGCAGTTCTTC. It translates to CASSSHQGALGNEQFF.

This clonotype showed up many times. The V call is TRBV27, the J call TRBJ2-7; D is undetermined. V lost 5 bases, J lost 3 bases, and 14 bases lay in between. CDR1 MNHEY and CDR2 SMNVEV come from the germline V gene (reference sequence). The CDR3 runs 14 residues. The CDR3 reads CASSPQTDGYEQYF. CDR3 nucleotides: TGTGCCAGCAGTCCCCAGACGGATGGCTACGAGCAGTACTTC.

The sample holds many counts of this clonotype. The chain uses TRBV5-1 and TRBJ2-1; the match to TRBD2 covers 14 bases. Germline trimming cut 1 base from V and 7 bases from J; bases unmatched to any gene: 7. This CDR3 spans 17 amino acids. Germline loops: CDR1 SGHRS, CDR2 YFSETQ. Here the CDR3 reads CASSLFSTSGGGNEQFF. CDR3 sequence (DNA): TGCGCCAGCAGCTTGTTTTCGACTAGCGGGGGGGGTAATGAGCAGTTCTTC. Filled out from reference TRBV5-1 and TRBJ2-1, the complete variable domain reads KAGVTQTPRYLIKTRGQQVTLSCSPISGHRSVSWYQQTPGQGLQFLFEYFSETQRNKGNFPGRFSGRQFSNSRSEMNVSTLELGDSALYLCASSLFSTSGGGNEQFFGPGTRLTVL.

This clonotype was counted many times. The chain has TRBV29-1 and TRBJ2-1; 13 nucleotides agree with TRBD2. Losses at the gene ends were 3 bases for V and 10 bases for J; bases not matched to a gene: 6. CDR1 is SQVTM, CDR2 ANQGSEA, per germline. The CDR3 runs to 14 residues. This CDR3 is CSVETRTSGGEQFF. CDR3 bases: TGCAGCGTTGAGACCCGGACTAGCGGGGGAGAGCAGTTCTTC.

This clonotype was detected ten times or more. V usage is TRBV6-6 and J usage is TRBJ1-5; a possible D gene is TRBD1 (5 bases). CDR1 and CDR2 (germline): MNHNY, SVGAGI (reference sequence). The ends were cut back, 8 bases at V and 0 bases at J, with 11 bases in the middle. This CDR3 has 14 amino acids. CDR3 sequence: CASQTAFSNQPQHF. The CDR3 coding sequence is TGTGCCAGCCAGACAGCGTTTAGCAATCAGCCCCAGCATTTT.

The table lists this clonotype with many counts. This chain uses TRBV18 with TRBJ1-1; 7 nucleotides align to TRBD1. CDR3 size: 11 residues. Germline CDR1 and CDR2: KGHSH and LQKENI. Losses at the gene ends were 5 bases for V and 11 bases for J; bases not matched to a gene: 5. As DNA, the CDR3 is TGTGCCAGCTCAGCTACAGGGGTGGCTTTCTTT. Amino acid sequence: CASSATGVAFF. Full variable domain (missing parts from reference TRBV18 and TRBJ1-1): NAGVMQNPRHLVRRRGQEARLRCSPMKGHSHVYWYRQLPEEGLKFMVYLQKENIIDESGMPKERFSAEFPKEGPSILRIQQVVRGDSAAYFCASSATGVAFFGQGTRLTVV.